This T cell receptor beta chain emerged from a study of breast tumors, draining lymph nodes, adjacent tissues. This clonotype showed up many times. The antigen is undetermined. Study-wide findings and caveats: Tumor TCR diversity was below lymph nodes but above nontumor tissue.

Samples came from axillary lymph nodes draining the breast cancer. TCRdb re-derived calls from the multiplex PCR reads in MiXCR, one entry per CDR3 protein. This table holds nearly 200,000 distinct CDR3 sequences, approximately 33% found once. The CDR3 is 18 amino acids. V lost 5 bases to trimming and J lost 2 bases; unmatched junction nucleotides: 12. Germline V CDR1 and CDR2: SEHNR, FQNEAQ (reference sequence). Sequencing input: axillary lymph node tissue. This TCR came from a female donor with breast cancer. Some clones in this sample may be carry-over from other donors' samples. This chain uses TRBV7-9 with TRBJ2-5, with TRBD2 matching 12 bases. The CDR3 loop reads CASSRRTSGMAGQETQYF. The CDR3 DNA follows: TGTGCCAGCAGCCGAAGGACTAGCGGGATGGCGGGGCAAGAGACCCAGTACTTC.